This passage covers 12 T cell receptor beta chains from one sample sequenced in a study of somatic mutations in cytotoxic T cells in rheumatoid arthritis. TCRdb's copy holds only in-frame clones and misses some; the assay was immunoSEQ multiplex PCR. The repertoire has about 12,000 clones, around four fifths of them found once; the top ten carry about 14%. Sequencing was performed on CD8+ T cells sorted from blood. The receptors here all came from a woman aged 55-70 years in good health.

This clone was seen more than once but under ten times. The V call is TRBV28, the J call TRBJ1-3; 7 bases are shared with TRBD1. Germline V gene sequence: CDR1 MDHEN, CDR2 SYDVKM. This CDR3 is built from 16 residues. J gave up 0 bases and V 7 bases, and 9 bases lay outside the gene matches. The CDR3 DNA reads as TGTGCCAGCAACATACGGACAGGCGACTCTGGAAACACCATATATTTT. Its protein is CASNIRTGDSGNTIYF.

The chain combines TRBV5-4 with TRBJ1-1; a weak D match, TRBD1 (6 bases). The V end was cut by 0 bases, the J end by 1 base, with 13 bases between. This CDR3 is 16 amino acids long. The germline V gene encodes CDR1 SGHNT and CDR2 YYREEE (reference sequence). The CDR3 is CASSLDRDGKNTEAFF. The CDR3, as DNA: TGTGCCAGCAGCTTGGACAGGGATGGGAAGAACACTGAAGCTTTCTTT.

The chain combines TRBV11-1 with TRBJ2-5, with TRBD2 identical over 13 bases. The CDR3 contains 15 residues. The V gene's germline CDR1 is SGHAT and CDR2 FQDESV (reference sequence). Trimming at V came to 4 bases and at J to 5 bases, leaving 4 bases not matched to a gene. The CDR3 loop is CASSSGLAGDETQYF. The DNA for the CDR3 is TGTGCCAGCAGCTCCGGACTAGCGGGGGATGAGACCCAGTACTTC.

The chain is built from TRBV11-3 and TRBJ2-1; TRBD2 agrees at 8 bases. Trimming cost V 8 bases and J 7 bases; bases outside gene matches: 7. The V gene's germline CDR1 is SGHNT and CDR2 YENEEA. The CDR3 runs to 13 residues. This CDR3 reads CASAMRGANEQFF. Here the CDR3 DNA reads TGTGCCAGCGCGATGCGGGGGGCTAATGAGCAGTTCTTC.

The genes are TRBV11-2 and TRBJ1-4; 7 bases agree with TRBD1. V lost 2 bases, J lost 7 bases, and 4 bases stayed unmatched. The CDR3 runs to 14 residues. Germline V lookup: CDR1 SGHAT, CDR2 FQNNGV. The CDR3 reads CASSLRQGGEKLFF. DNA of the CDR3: TGTGCCAGCAGCTTAAGACAGGGTGGTGAAAAACTGTTTTTT.

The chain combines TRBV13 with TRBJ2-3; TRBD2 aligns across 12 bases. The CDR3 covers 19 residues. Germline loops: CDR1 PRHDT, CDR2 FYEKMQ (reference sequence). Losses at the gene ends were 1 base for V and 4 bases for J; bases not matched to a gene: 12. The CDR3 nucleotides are TGTGCCAGCAGCTTAGAAGCTAGCGGGGGGGCTAGTAGGGCAGATACGCAGTATTTT. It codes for CASSLEASGGASRADTQYF.

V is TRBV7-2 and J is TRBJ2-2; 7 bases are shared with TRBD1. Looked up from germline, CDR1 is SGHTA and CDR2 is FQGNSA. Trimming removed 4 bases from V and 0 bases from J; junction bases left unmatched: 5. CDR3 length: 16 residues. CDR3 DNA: TGTGCCAGCAGCTCCGGACAGGCAGCGAACACCGGGGAGCTGTTTTTT. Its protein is CASSSGQAANTGELFF.

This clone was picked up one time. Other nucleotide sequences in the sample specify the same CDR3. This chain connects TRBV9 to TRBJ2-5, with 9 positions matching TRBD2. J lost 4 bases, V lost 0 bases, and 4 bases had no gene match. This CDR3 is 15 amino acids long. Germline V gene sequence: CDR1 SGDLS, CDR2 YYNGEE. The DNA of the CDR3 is TGTGCCAGCAGCGTAGAGGGCGGGGGGGCAGAGACCCAGTACTTC. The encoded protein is CASSVEGGGAETQYF.

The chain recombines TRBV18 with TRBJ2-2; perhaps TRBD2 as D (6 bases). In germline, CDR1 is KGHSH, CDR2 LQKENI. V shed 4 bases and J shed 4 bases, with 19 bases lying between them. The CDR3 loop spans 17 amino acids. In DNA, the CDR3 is TGTGCCAGCTCACTGGGACTCCAAGATCTCTCCACCGGGGAGCTGTTTTTT. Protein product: CASSLGLQDLSTGELFF.

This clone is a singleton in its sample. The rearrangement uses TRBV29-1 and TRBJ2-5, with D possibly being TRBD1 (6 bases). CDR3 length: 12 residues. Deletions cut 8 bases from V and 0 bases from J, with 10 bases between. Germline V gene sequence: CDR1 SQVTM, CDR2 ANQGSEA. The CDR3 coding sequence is TGCAGCTATGACAGGAACCAAGAGACCCAGTACTTC. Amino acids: CSYDRNQETQYF.

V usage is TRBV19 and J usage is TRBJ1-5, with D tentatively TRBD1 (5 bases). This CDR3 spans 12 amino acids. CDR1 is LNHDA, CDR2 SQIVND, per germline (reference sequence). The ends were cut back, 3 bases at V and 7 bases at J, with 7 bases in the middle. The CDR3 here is CASSIGGQPQHF. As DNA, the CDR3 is TGTGCCAGTAGTATTGGGGGGCAGCCCCAGCATTTT.

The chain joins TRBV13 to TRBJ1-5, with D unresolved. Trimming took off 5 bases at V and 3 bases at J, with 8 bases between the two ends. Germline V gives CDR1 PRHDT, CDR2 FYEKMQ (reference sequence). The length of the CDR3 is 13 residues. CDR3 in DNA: TGTGCCAGCAGCCTCGGAGTCAATCAGCCCCAGCATTTT. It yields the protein CASSLGVNQPQHF. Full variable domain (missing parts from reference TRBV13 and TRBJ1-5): AAGVIQSPRHLIKEKRETATLKCYPIPRHDTVYWYQQGPGQDPQFLISFYEKMQSDKGSIPDRFSAQQFSDYHSELNMSSLELGDSALYFCASSLGVNQPQHFGDGTRLSIL.